One and the same sample provided the 9 T cell receptor beta chains below, sequenced in a study of CD8+ T cells in alopecia areata. Reverse transcribed after extraction, RNA yielded cDNA as the sequencing template. Clones were read by immunoSEQ multiplex PCR, and TCRdb kept only the in-frame ones, dropping some. The sample yields a few hundred thousand clones, around two fifths seen once. Treatment: oral pan-JAK inhibitor, 5-10 mg twice daily. This specimen was CD4+ T cells sorted from blood, taken between weeks 30 and 35, from a patient treated with tofacitinib. The source of these receptors is a human donor with alopecia areata.

In its sample, this clone was seen a few times. The rearrangement links TRBV14 to TRBJ2-3; D is possibly TRBD1 (6 bases). This CDR3 has 17 residues. The V end was cut by 0 bases, the J end by 3 bases, with 16 bases between. In germline, CDR1 is SGHDN, CDR2 FVKESK. CDR3 bases: TGTGCCAGCAGCCAAGATCCGTCAGGAAGGGGGACAGATACGCAGTATTTT. Translation gives CASSQDPSGRGTDTQYF. Complete variable domain (other parts from reference TRBV14 and TRBJ2-3): EAGVTQFPSHSVIEKGQTVTLRCDPISGHDNLYWYRRVMGKEIKFLLHFVKESKQDESGMPNNRFLAERTGGTYSTLKVQPAELEDSGVYFCASSQDPSGRGTDTQYFGPGTRLTVL.

In its sample, this clone was seen a few times. The V call is TRBV5-6, the J call TRBJ2-3; 9 nucleotides align to TRBD2. The germline gives CDR1 SGHDT, CDR2 YYEEEE. Losses at the gene ends were 4 bases for V and 1 base for J; bases not matched to a gene: 4. CDR3 length: 15 amino acids. The CDR3: CASSPLAGGTDTQYF. In DNA, the CDR3 is TGTGCCAGCAGCCCCTTAGCGGGGGGCACAGATACGCAGTATTTT.

This clone was observed once. The rearrangement links TRBV2 to TRBJ1-2; D uncertain. This CDR3 is 11 amino acids long. CDR1 and CDR2 (germline): SNHLY, FYNNEI. Deletions cut 3 bases from V and 7 bases from J, with 6 bases between. The CDR3 DNA follows: TGTGCCAGCAGTGAGCTGATTGGCTACACCTTC. This translates into CASSELIGYTF.

This sequence joins TRBV7-8 and TRBJ1-5; 12 bases align to TRBD1. CDR3 length: 14 residues. Trimming at V came to 5 bases and at J to 7 bases, leaving 3 bases not matched to a gene. Germline-derived CDR1 and CDR2 are SGHVS and FQNEAQ. Here the CDR3 reads CASSPGTGGQPQHF. The CDR3 DNA sequence: TGTGCCAGCAGCCCGGGGACAGGGGGCCAGCCCCAGCATTTT.

V gene TRBV7-3 combines with J gene TRBJ1-1; D not certain. The V gene's germline CDR1 is SGHTA and CDR2 FQGTGA. The ends were cut back, 1 base at V and 1 base at J, with 10 bases in the middle. The CDR3 covers 15 residues. CDR3 region: CASSLKAGPNTEAFF. CDR3 nucleotide sequence: TGTGCCAGCAGCTTAAAAGCAGGTCCGAACACTGAAGCTTTCTTT. Based on the CDR3 plus reference TRBV7-3 and TRBJ1-1, the full variable domain is GAGVSQTPSNKVTEKGKYVELRCDPISGHTALYWYRQSLGQGPEFLIYFQGTGAADDSGLPNDRFFAVRPEGSVSTLKIQRTERGDSAVYLCASSLKAGPNTEAFFGQGTRLTVV.

This clone was counted a few times. The chain is built from TRBV29-1 and TRBJ2-1; a possible D gene is TRBD2 (6 bases). Germline loops: CDR1 SQVTM, CDR2 ANQGSEA. Trimming removed 6 bases at V and 6 bases at J, with 18 bases between. CDR3 length: 14 amino acids. The CDR3 spells CSVGRGTSSNEQFF. The CDR3 bases are TGCAGCGTCGGACGCGGGACCTCGAGCAATGAGCAGTTCTTC.

This chain connects TRBV5-1 to TRBJ2-3; TRBD1 matches at 8 bases. Germline V gene lookup returns CDR1 SGHRS and CDR2 YFSETQ. The CDR3 contains 16 residues. The J segment lost 3 bases and the V segment lost 1 base, leaving 7 bases of the junction unmatched. The CDR3 sequence: CASSLFSGQGTDTQYF. DNA for the CDR3: TGCGCCAGCAGCTTGTTTAGTGGACAGGGAACAGATACGCAGTATTTT.

This clone has only a few counts. V is TRBV7-2 and J is TRBJ2-1; 8 bases agree with TRBD2. The germline V gene encodes CDR1 SGHTA and CDR2 FQGNSA. The CDR3 runs to 15 residues. The J segment lost 3 bases and the V segment lost 1 base, leaving 2 bases of the junction unmatched. CDR3 sequence (DNA): TGTGCCAGCAGCTTAGGACTAGCGAGCTACAATGAGCAGTTCTTC. Translated: CASSLGLASYNEQFF.

The chain carries TRBV29-1 and TRBJ2-3, with unresolved D. The CDR3 loop spans 14 amino acids. Deletions cut 5 bases from V and 0 bases from J, with 12 bases between. Germline CDR1 is SQVTM and CDR2 is ANQGSEA. The CDR3 coding sequence is TGCAGCGTTAGTGACACAACTAGCACAGATACGCAGTATTTT. Protein product: CSVSDTTSTDTQYF.